Reported below is one T cell receptor beta chain. Method: immunoSEQ multiplex PCR; TCRdb's copy keeps in-frame clones and lacks some. The table records hundreds of thousands of clones, over 80% of them present only once. The CDR3 runs to 17 residues. J was trimmed by 7 bases and V by 5 bases; bases with no gene match: 15. The germline V gene has CDR1 MDHEN and CDR2 SYDVKM. The data derive from a study of blood T cell repertoires in COVID-19. The sequenced sample consisted of PBMCs or T cells enriched from blood (not recorded which). This receptor was obtained from a woman aged 18-29 years who had recovered from COVID-19. The rearrangement uses TRBV28 and TRBJ1-5; 9 positions match TRBD1. CDR3 in amino acids: CASSRKNRGRGGQPQHF. CDR3 nucleotide sequence: TGTGCCAGCAGTCGGAAGAACAGGGGGCGCGGGGGCCAGCCCCAGCATTTT. Full variable domain (missing parts from reference TRBV28 and TRBJ1-5): DVKVTQSSRYLVKRTGEKVFLECVQDMDHENMFWYRQDPGLGLRLIYFSYDVKMKEKGDIPEGYSVSREKKERFSLILESASTNQTSMYLCASSRKNRGRGGQPQHFGDGTRLSIL.